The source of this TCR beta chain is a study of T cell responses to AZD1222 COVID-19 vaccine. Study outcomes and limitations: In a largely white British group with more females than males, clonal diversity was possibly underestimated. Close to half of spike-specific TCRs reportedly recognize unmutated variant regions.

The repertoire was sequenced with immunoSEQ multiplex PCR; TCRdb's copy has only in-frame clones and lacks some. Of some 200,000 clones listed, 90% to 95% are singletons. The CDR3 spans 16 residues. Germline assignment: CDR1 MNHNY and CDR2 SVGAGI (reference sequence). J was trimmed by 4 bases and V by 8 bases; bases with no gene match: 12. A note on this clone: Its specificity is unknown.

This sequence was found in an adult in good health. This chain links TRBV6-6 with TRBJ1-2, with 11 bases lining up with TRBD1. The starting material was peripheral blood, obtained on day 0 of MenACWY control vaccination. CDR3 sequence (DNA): TGTGCCAGCCTCCCCGGACAGGGGGCGATGGGCTATGGCTACACCTTC. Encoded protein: CASLPGQGAMGYGYTF.